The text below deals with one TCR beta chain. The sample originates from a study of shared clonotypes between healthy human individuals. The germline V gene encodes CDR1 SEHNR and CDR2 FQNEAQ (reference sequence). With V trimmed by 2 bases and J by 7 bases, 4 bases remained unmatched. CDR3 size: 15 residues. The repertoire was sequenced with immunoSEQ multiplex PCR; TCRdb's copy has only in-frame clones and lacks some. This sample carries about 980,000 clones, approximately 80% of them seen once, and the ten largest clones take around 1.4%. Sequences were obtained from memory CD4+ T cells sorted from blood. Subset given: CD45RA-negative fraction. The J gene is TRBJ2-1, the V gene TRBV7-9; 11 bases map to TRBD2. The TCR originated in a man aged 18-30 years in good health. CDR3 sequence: CASSLLPSGGNEQFF. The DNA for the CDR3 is TGTGCCAGCAGCTTACTGCCTAGCGGGGGGAATGAGCAGTTCTTC.